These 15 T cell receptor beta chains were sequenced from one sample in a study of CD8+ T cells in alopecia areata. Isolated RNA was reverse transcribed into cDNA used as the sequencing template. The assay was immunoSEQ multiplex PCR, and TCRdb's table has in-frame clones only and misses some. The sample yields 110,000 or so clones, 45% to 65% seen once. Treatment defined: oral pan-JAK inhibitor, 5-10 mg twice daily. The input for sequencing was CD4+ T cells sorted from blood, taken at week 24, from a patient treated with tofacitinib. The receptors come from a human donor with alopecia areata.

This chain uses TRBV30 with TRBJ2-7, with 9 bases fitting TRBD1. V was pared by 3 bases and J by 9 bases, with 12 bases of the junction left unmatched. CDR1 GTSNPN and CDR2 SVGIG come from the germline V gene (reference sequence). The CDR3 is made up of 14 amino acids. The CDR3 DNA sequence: TGTGCCTGGAGCTTAGGGACAGGGACGTCTAGGCAGTACTTC. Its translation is CAWSLGTGTSRQYF.

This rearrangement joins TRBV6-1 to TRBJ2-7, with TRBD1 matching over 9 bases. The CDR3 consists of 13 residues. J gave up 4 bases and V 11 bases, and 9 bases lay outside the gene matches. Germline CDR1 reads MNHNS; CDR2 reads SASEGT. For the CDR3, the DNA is TGTGCCGGTTCCGGGACAGGGCCATACGAGCAGTACTTC. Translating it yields CAGSGTGPYEQYF.

The CDR3 reads CASRRDGNTIYF. In DNA form, the CDR3 reads TGTGCCAGCAGGAGAGACGGAAACACCATATATTTT. The chain couples TRBV11-2 to TRBJ1-3; the D is unclear. Germline-derived CDR1 and CDR2 are SGHAT and FQNNGV. The CDR3 loop spans 12 amino acids. Between the trimmed V and J ends, which lost 6 bases and 4 bases, there was a span of 7 bases.

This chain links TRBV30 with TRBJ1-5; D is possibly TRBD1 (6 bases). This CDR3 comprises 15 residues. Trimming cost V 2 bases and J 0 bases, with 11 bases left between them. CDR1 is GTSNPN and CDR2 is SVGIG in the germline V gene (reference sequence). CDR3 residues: CAWSTQGNSNQPQHF. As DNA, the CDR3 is TGTGCCTGGAGTACTCAGGGGAATAGCAATCAGCCCCAGCATTTT.

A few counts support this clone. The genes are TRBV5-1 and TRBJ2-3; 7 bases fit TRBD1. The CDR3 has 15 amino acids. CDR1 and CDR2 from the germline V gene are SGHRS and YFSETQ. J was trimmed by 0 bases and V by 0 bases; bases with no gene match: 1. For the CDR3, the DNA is TGCGCCAGCAGCTTGGAGGGGGCAAGCACAGATACGCAGTATTTT. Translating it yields CASSLEGASTDTQYF.

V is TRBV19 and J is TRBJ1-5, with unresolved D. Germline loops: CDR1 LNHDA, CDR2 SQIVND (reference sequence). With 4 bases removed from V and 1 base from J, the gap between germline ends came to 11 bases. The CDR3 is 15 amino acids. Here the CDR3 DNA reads TGTGCCAGTAGTAAGGGCAGCGGAAGCAATCAGCCCCAGCATTTT. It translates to CASSKGSGSNQPQHF. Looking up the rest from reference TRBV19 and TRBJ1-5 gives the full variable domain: DGGITQSPKYLFRKEGQNVTLSCEQNLNHDAMYWYRQDPGQGLRLIYYSQIVNDFQKGDIAEGYSVSREKKESFPLTVTSAQKNPTAFYLCASSKGSGSNQPQHFGDGTRLSIL.

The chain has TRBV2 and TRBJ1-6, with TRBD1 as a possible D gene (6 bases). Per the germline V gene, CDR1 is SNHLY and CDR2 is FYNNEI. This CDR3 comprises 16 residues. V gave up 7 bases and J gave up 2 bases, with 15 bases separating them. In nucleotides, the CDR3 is TGTGCCAGCAACCCTGACAGGACCCCCTATAATTCACCCCTCCACTTT. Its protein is CASNPDRTPYNSPLHF.

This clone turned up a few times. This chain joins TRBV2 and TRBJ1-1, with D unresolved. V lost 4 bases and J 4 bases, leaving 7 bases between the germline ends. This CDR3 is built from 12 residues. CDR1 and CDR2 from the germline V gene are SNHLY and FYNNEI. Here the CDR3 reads CASSVDFTEAFF. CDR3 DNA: TGTGCCAGCAGTGTGGACTTCACTGAAGCTTTCTTT.

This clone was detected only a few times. The CDR3 DNA is TGTGCCATCAGCCCAGGACAGGTTCGAGAGACCCAGTACTTC. It codes for CAISPGQVRETQYF. This rearrangement joins TRBV10-3 to TRBJ2-5, with 7 positions matching TRBD1. Germline trimming cut 6 bases from V and 4 bases from J; bases unmatched to any gene: 8. From germline, CDR1 is ENHRY and CDR2 SYGVKD. CDR3 length equals 14 residues.

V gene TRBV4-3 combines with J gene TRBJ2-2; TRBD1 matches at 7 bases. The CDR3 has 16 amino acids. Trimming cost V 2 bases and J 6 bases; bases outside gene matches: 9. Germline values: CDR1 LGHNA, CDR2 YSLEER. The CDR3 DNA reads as TGCGCCAGCAGCCAACGACAGGGTGGTAGGGCCGGGGAGCTGTTTTTT. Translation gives CASSQRQGGRAGELFF.

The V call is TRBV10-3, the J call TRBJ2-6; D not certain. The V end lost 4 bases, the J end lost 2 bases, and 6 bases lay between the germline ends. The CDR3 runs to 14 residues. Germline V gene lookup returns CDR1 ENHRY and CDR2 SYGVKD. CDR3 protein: CAISASAGANVLTF. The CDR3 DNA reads TGTGCCATCAGTGCGTCAGCTGGGGCCAACGTCCTGACTTTC.

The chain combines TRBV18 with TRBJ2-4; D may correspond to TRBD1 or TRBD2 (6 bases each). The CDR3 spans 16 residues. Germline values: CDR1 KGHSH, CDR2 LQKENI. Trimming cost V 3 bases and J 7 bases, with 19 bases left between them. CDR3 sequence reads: CASSPQAPGADNIQYF. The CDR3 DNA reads TGTGCCAGCTCACCTCAGGCTCCGGGGGCGGATAACATTCAGTACTTC.

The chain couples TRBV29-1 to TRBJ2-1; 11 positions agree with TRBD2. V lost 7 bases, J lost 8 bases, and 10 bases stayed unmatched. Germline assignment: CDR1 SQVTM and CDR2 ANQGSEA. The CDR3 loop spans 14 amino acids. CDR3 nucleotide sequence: TGCAGCGCTGACTTTAGCGGGGGGGCCCATGAGCAGTTCTTC. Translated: CSADFSGGAHEQFF.

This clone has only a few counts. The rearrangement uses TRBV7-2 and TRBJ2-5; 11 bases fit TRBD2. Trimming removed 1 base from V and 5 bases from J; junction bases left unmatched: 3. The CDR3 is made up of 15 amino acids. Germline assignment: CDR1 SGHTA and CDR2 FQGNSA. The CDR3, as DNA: TGTGCCAGCAGCTTAGGCGCTAGCGGGGGGGAGACCCAGTACTTC. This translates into CASSLGASGGETQYF.

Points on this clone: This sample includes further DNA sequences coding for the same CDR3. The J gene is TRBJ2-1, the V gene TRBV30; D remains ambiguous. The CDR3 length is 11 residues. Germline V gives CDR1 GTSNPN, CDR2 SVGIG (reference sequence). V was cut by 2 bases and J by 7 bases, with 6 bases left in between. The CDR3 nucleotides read TGTGCCTGGAGTCCCCTGAATGAGCAGTTCTTC. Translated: CAWSPLNEQFF.